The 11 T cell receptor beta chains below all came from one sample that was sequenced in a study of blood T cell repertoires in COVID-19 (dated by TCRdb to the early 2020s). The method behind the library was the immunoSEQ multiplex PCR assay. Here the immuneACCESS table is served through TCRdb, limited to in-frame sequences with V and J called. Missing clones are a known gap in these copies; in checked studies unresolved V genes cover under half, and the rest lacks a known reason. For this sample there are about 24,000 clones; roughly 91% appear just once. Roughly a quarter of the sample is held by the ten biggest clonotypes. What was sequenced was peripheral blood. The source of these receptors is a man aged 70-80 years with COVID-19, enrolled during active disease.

CDR3 region: CASSIDPGRGLLRGYTF. Here the CDR3 DNA reads TGTGCCAGTAGTATAGATCCGGGCAGGGGGCTTCTACGGGGCTACACCTTC. The chain combines TRBV19 with TRBJ1-2; 8 bases are shared with TRBD1. In germline, CDR1 is LNHDA, CDR2 SQIVND (reference sequence). The V gene end was trimmed by 0 bases and the J gene end by 8 bases; junction bases not matched to a gene: 14. The CDR3 is 17 amino acids. Filled out from reference TRBV19 and TRBJ1-2, the complete variable domain reads DGGITQSPKYLFRKEGQNVTLSCEQNLNHDAMYWYRQDPGQGLRLIYYSQIVNDFQKGDIAEGYSVSREKKESFPLTVTSAQKNPTAFYLCASSIDPGRGLLRGYTFGSGTRLTVV.

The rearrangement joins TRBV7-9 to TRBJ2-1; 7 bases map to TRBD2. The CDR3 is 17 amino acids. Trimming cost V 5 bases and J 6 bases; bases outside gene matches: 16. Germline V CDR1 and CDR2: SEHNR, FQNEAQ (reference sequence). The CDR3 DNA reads TGTGCCAGCAGCCTCCCCGATGGAGCGGGACCCCTCAATGAGCAGTTCTTC. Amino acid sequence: CASSLPDGAGPLNEQFF. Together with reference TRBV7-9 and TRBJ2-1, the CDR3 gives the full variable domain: DTGVSQNPRHKITKRGQNVTFRCDPISEHNRLYWYRQTLGQGPEFLTYFQNEAQLEKSRLLSDRFSAERPKGSFSTLEIQRTEQGDSAMYLCASSLPDGAGPLNEQFFGPGTRLTVL.

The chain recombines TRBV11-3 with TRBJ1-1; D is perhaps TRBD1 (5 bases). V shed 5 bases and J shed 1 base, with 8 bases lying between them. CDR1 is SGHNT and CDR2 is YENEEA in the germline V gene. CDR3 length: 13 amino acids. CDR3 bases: TGTGCCAGCAGCCGACAGTCGAACACTGAAGCTTTCTTT. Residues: CASSRQSNTEAFF.

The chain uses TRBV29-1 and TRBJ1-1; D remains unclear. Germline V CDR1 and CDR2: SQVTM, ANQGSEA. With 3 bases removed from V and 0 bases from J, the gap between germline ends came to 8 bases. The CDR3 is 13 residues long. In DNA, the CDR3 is TGCAGCGTTGATGACGGGATGAACACTGAAGCTTTCTTT. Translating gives CSVDDGMNTEAFF.

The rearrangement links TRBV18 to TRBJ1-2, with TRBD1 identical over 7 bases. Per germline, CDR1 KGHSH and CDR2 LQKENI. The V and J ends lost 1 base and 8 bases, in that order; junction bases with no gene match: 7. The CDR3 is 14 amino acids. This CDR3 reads CASSPQGALFGYTF. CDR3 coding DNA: TGTGCCAGCTCACCACAGGGGGCCCTGTTCGGCTACACCTTC.

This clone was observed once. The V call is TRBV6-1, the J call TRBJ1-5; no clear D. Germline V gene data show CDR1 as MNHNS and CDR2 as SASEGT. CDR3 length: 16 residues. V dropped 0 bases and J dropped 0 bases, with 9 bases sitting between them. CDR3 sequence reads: CASSEALGYSNQPQHF. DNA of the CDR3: TGTGCCAGCAGTGAAGCGCTCGGTTATAGCAATCAGCCCCAGCATTTT.

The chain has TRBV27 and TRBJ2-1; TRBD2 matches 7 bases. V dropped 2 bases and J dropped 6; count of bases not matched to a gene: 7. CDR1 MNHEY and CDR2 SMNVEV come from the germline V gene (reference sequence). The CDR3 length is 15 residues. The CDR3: CASSLRRELGNEQFF. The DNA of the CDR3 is TGTGCCAGCAGTTTAAGGCGGGAGCTGGGCAATGAGCAGTTCTTC.

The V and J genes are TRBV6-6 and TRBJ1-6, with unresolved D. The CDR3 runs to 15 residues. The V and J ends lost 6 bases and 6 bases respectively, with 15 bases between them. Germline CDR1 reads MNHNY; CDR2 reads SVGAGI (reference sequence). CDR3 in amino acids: CASRPTGRGNSPLHF. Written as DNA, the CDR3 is TGTGCCAGCAGGCCCACGGGCCGGGGTAATTCACCCCTCCACTTT.

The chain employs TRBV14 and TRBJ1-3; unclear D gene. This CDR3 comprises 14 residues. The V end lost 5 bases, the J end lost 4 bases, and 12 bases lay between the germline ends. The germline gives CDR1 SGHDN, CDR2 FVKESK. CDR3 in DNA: TGTGCCAGCAGCTCCGGAGGCAGCGGAAACACCATATATTTT. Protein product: CASSSGGSGNTIYF.

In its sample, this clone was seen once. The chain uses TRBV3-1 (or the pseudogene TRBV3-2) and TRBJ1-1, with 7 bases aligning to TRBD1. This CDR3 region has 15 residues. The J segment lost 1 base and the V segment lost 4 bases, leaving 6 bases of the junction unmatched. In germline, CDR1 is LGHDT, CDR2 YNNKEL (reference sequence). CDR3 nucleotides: TGTGCCAGCAGCCCGACAAGGACAGGGAACACTGAAGCTTTCTTT. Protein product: CASSPTRTGNTEAFF.

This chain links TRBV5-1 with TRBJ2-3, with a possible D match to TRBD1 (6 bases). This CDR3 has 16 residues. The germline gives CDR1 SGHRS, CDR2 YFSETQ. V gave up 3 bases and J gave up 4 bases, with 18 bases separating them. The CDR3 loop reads CASSSGGTTGADTQYF. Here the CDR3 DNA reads TGCGCCAGCAGCTCTGGTGGGACAACTGGCGCAGATACGCAGTATTTT.